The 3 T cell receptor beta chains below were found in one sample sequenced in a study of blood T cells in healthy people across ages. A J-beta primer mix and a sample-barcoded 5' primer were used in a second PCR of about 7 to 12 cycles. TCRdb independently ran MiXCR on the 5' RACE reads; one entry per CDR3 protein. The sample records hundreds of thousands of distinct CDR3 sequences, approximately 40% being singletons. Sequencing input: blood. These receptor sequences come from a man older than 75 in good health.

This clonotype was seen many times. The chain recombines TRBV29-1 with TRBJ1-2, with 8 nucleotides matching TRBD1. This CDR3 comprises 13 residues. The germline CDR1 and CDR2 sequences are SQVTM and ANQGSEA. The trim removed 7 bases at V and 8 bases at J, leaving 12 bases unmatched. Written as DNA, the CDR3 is TGCAGCGGCATAGGACAGGGAGAGTGGGGCTACACCTTC. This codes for CSGIGQGEWGYTF.

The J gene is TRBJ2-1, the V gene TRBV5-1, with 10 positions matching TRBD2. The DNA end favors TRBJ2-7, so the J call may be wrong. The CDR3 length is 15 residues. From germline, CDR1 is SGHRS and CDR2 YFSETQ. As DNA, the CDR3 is TGCGCCAGCAGCAGGGGACTAGCGAACTACAATGAGCAGTACTTC. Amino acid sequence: CASSRGLANYNEQYF.

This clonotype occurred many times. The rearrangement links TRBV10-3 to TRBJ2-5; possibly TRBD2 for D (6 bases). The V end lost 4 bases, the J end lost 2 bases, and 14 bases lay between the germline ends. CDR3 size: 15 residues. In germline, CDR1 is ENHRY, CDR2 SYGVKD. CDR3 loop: CAISVGGNGQETQYF. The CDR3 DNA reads TGTGCCATCAGTGTTGGGGGGAATGGGCAAGAGACCCAGTACTTC.